The present TCR beta chain was sequenced within a study of cytomegalovirus exposure and HLA in healthy donors. This CDR3 is 16 amino acids long. Germline V CDR1 and CDR2: KGHSH, LQKENI. V lost 1 base to trimming and J lost 0 bases, with 10 bases between them. Amplification used 60 Vbeta primers and 13 Jbeta primers. Sequencing used immunoSEQ multiplex PCR; TCRdb keeps in-frame clones, though not all of them. The table records some 110,000 clones, about 74% of them present only once. The sequence was obtained from a woman between 45 and 60 years old in good health and CMV-seropositive. Sequencing was carried out using PBMCs. The chain employs TRBV18 and TRBJ2-1; weak D call: TRBD2 (5 bases). The CDR3 sequence: CASSPRTAGSYNEQFF. The CDR3 DNA reads TGTGCCAGCTCACCACGTACGGCGGGCTCCTACAATGAGCAGTTCTTC.